This T cell receptor beta chain came from a study of cytomegalovirus exposure and HLA in healthy donors. Overall study context: Unique TCRs from HLA-typed donors, about 85 million of them, were held in an early data release.

The PCR contained 60 Vbeta and 13 Jbeta primers. How the authors handled the data: About 11 million of the roughly 80 million unique TCR beta chains counted in a later analysis were shared. Produced via immunoSEQ multiplex PCR; TCRdb's table is partial and in-frame only. The DNA gave D and trimming, while V, J and clone size come from that table. This repertoire shows 60,000 to 85,000 clones, more than 55% found once; its top ten account for 4.9%. As concerns this clone: The antigen remains undetermined.

Broader study findings: In most subjects, TCR beta sequences reportedly gave accurate predictions of HLA-A and HLA-B alleles. Later examination showed HLA-associated TCR beta chains had greater clonal expansion than equally common others.

The length of the CDR3 is 15 residues. V lost 5 bases to trimming and J lost 3 bases; unmatched junction nucleotides: 10. The germline V gene has CDR1 SGHAT and CDR2 FQNNGV. Sequencing used PBMCs. This TCR was sampled from a man aged 60 to 69 in good health and CMV-seropositive. The rearrangement joins TRBV11-2 to TRBJ2-7; 7 nucleotides align to TRBD2. CDR3 loop: CASSPRGGGDYEQYF. The CDR3 DNA follows: TGTGCCAGCAGCCCCAGAGGTGGGGGGGACTACGAGCAGTACTTC. The variable domain in full, with the rest retrieved from reference TRBV11-2 and TRBJ2-7, is EAGVAQSPRYKIIEKRQSVAFWCNPISGHATLYWYQQILGQGPKLLIQFQNNGVVDDSQLPKDRFSAERLKGVDSTLKIQPAKLEDSAVYLCASSPRGGGDYEQYFGPGTRLTVT.